This T cell receptor (beta chain) was observed in a study of shared clonotypes between healthy human individuals. Regarding this clone: Its antigen remains unidentified.

In the original analysis: Because ImmunoSEQ provided only junction sequences with no quality scores, the filtering differed. Data came from immunoSEQ multiplex PCR; TCRdb stores just in-frame clones and leaves some out. The DNA was the basis for D and trimming; V, J and clone size are from that table. The table includes roughly 2.1 million clones, 85% to 95% detected once. The CDR3 consists of 14 residues. From germline, CDR1 is MDHEN and CDR2 SYDVKM. The trim removed 3 bases at V and 3 bases at J, leaving 4 bases unmatched. CD45RO-negative CD8 cells positively selected for CCR7 made up the naive population, which excluded terminally differentiated effector memory CD45RA+ cells. Whole-study findings and limits: Estimated clonotype richness was generally higher in naive than memory subsets.

The V and J genes are TRBV28 and TRBJ2-5, with TRBD1 matching over 7 bases. Sample: naive CD8+ T cells from PBMCs. The receptor's source is a man between 18 and 29 years old in good health. Some clones in this sample may be carry-over from other donors' samples. This chain's CDR3 is CASSFLQGKETQYF. Written as DNA, the CDR3 is TGTGCCAGCAGTTTCTTACAGGGGAAAGAGACCCAGTACTTC. Using reference TRBV28 and TRBJ2-5 for the parts outside the CDR3, the full variable domain is DVKVTQSSRYLVKRTGEKVFLECVQDMDHENMFWYRQDPGLGLRLIYFSYDVKMKEKGDIPEGYSVSREKKERFSLILESASTNQTSMYLCASSFLQGKETQYFGPGTRLLVL.